This T cell receptor beta chain emerged from a study of cytomegalovirus exposure and HLA in healthy donors. Whole-study findings and limits: Several of the most significant clusters appeared, in a later analysis, to be linked to common viral pathogens. Prior analysis indicated that the majority of TCR beta V segments exhibited productivity approximately 87% or approximately 30% of the time.

The PCR ran on 60 Vbeta and 13 Jbeta primers. Clones were sequenced by immunoSEQ multiplex PCR, and TCRdb holds only the in-frame ones, with some missing. Of about 130,000 clones in the sample, about 71% were seen once. About this clone itself: Its antigen is currently unknown.

Trimming cost V 3 bases and J 0 bases, with 6 bases left between them. CDR1 and CDR2 from the germline V gene are PRHDT and FYEKMQ (reference sequence). The CDR3 length is 13 residues. The clonotype was recovered from a woman aged 55-70 years in good health and CMV-seropositive. The rearrangement links TRBV13 to TRBJ2-7; TRBD2 is a possible D gene (5 bases). The sample taken for sequencing was PBMCs. The CDR3 loop is CASSLEVSYEQYF. The CDR3 region has the DNA TGTGCCAGCAGCTTGGAGGTCTCCTACGAGCAGTACTTC.